This TCR beta chain was sequenced in a study of blood T cell repertoires in COVID-19. At the level of the study: T cells, B-cell-depleted T cells, or PBMCs provided the cDNA or gDNA that served as material.

CDR3 length equals 14 residues. The germline V gene has CDR1 SGHAT and CDR2 FQNNGV. V shed 7 bases and J 3 bases; nucleotides not matched to a gene: 6. Assay: immunoSEQ multiplex PCR; the TCRdb copy retains only in-frame clones and omits some. The sample has some 150,000 clones; 60% to 80% are singletons. Residents of about two dozen US areas, aged about 18 to 89 years, made up the participants. Recovered status in Cohort 3 required two negative PCRs, clearance, or symptom resolution. The source of this sequence is a woman aged 45-65 years who had recovered from COVID-19. The sequencing sample was made of PBMCs or T cells enriched from blood (not recorded which). The rearrangement joins TRBV11-2 to TRBJ2-1; 7 bases match TRBD1. This CDR3 is CASTKGQLYNEQFF. The CDR3 DNA follows: TGTGCCAGCACTAAGGGACAGCTCTACAATGAGCAGTTCTTC.